This TCR beta chain was found in a study of human T cells and chemical hapten exposure. Turning to the study itself: Small pooled library volume differences chiefly drove per-sample TCR yield variation.

Trimming pared 2 bases from V and 7 bases from J, leaving 17 bases between. CDR1 and CDR2 from the germline V gene are MRHNA and SNTAGT. The CDR3 is 15 residues long. In TCRdb, the 5' RACE reads were re-called with MiXCR into one record per CDR3 protein. The data show 80,000 or so distinct CDR3 sequences, approximately 15% seen once. Total RNA extraction was carried out from unfractionated whole blood. The gene calls are TRBV6-4 and TRBJ1-2; D ambiguous. The clonotype originates from a female donor in good health. The CDR3 is CASSDEGAIGRGYTF. The CDR3 nucleotides are TGTGCCAGCAGTGACGAGGGCGCAATTGGACGTGGCTACACCTTC.